Presented here are 21 T cell receptor beta chains from one specimen sequenced in a study of T cells in localized non-small cell lung cancer. Using immunoSEQ multiplex PCR, the repertoire was profiled, and TCRdb retains in-frame clones only, with some absent. The table shows 23,000 or so clones, with 75% to 90% occurring only once. This sample comprised peripheral blood, obtained before any cancer treatment. These receptors all come from a male donor at least 60 years old with stage II squamous cell lung carcinoma.

The chain couples TRBV5-4 to TRBJ1-1; perhaps TRBD1 as D (5 bases). The V gene lost 0 bases and the J gene lost 1 base, with 13 bases spanning the gap. From germline, CDR1 is SGHNT and CDR2 YYREEE (reference sequence). The CDR3 consists of 16 residues. CDR3 amino acids: CASSLAWGGPNTEAFF. DNA of the CDR3: TGTGCCAGCAGCTTGGCCTGGGGGGGACCGAACACTGAAGCTTTCTTT. The complete variable domain, with remaining parts taken from reference TRBV5-4 and TRBJ1-1, reads ETGVTQSPTHLIKTRGQQVTLRCSSQSGHNTVSWYQQALGQGPQFIFQYYREEENGRGNFPPRFSGLQFPNYSSELNVNALELDDSALYLCASSLAWGGPNTEAFFGQGTRLTVV.

V usage is TRBV10-1 and J usage is TRBJ2-1, with D unresolved. CDR3 length: 16 amino acids. In germline, CDR1 is WNHNN, CDR2 SYGVQD (reference sequence). V lost 2 bases and J lost 2, with 13 bases in between. The DNA of the CDR3 is TGCGCCAGCAGTGAGGTCCGGATCCCGCCCTACAATGAGCAGTTCTTC. This sequence encodes CASSEVRIPPYNEQFF.

The chain carries TRBV5-1 and TRBJ2-2; D may correspond to TRBD1 or TRBD2 (5 bases each). The CDR3 extends over 15 amino acids. Per germline, CDR1 SGHRS and CDR2 YFSETQ. V was pared by 4 bases and J by 0 bases, with 10 bases between. CDR3 nucleotides: TGCGCCAGCAGCGACAGCGGCTCGAACACCGGGGAGCTGTTTTTT. Translated: CASSDSGSNTGELFF.

CDR3 loop: CASSPTGQRSTDTQYF. The CDR3 coding sequence is TGCGCCAGCAGCCCCACGGGACAGCGAAGCACAGATACGCAGTATTTT. The chain links TRBV5-1 to TRBJ2-3; 7 bases fit TRBD1. This CDR3 region has 16 residues. Germline V gene lookup returns CDR1 SGHRS and CDR2 YFSETQ. Germline trimming cut 4 bases from V and 0 bases from J; bases unmatched to any gene: 8. The full variable domain, its missing parts supplied by reference TRBV5-1 and TRBJ2-3, is KAGVTQTPRYLIKTRGQQVTLSCSPISGHRSVSWYQQTPGQGLQFLFEYFSETQRNKGNFPGRFSGRQFSNSRSEMNVSTLELGDSALYLCASSPTGQRSTDTQYFGPGTRLTVL.

This chain uses TRBV20-1 with TRBJ2-3; possibly TRBD1 or TRBD2 for D (6 bases each). The CDR3 contains 11 residues. Germline lookup yields CDR1 DFQATT and CDR2 SNEGSKA (reference sequence). V lost 3 bases and J 14 bases, leaving 15 bases between the germline ends. The chain's CDR3 is CSARANEGGYF. As DNA, the CDR3 is TGCAGTGCTAGGGCAAACGAGGGGGGGTATTTT.

The chain has TRBV7-2 and TRBJ1-1; unclear D gene. Germline assignment: CDR1 SGHTA and CDR2 FQGNSA. V was pared by 0 bases and J by 6 bases, with 8 bases between. This CDR3 region has 13 residues. CDR3 sequence: CASSLAWQAEAFF. CDR3 coding DNA: TGTGCCAGCAGCTTAGCGTGGCAGGCTGAAGCTTTCTTT.

The CDR3 protein is CAISERQGYTGELFF. The CDR3, as DNA: TGTGCCATCAGTGAACGACAGGGGTATACCGGGGAGCTGTTTTTT. The chain carries TRBV10-3 and TRBJ2-2; 8 bases agree with TRBD1. The CDR3 runs 15 residues. In germline, CDR1 is ENHRY, CDR2 SYGVKD. V trimming: 3 bases; J trimming: 5 bases; junction bases outside the gene matches: 5.

By proportion, this clone is medium-sized. The chain recombines TRBV25-1 with TRBJ1-4, with D possibly being TRBD1 (6 bases). The CDR3 runs 13 residues. Trimming took 4 bases from V and 8 from J, leaving 11 bases between them. Germline lookup yields CDR1 MGHDK and CDR2 SYGVNS. The CDR3 sequence is CASSVTGLEKLFF. In DNA, the CDR3 is TGTGCCAGCAGTGTTACAGGGTTGGAAAAACTGTTTTTT. Drawing the rest from reference TRBV25-1 and TRBJ1-4, the complete variable domain is EADIYQTPRYLVIGTGKKITLECSQTMGHDKMYWYQQDPGMELHLIHYSYGVNSTEKGDLSSESTVSRIRTEHFPLTLESARPSHTSQYLCASSVTGLEKLFFGSGTQLSVL.

V gene TRBV5-4 combines with J gene TRBJ2-5; D is unclear. There are 13 residues in the CDR3. Germline CDR1 reads SGHNT; CDR2 reads YYREEE (reference sequence). Trimming stripped 6 bases from V and 4 bases from J, with 13 bases between. The CDR3 here is CASKAYKGETQYF. The CDR3, as DNA: TGTGCCAGCAAGGCTTATAAGGGAGAGACCCAGTACTTC. Drawing the rest from reference TRBV5-4 and TRBJ2-5, the complete variable domain is ETGVTQSPTHLIKTRGQQVTLRCSSQSGHNTVSWYQQALGQGPQFIFQYYREEENGRGNFPPRFSGLQFPNYSSELNVNALELDDSALYLCASKAYKGETQYFGPGTRLLVL.

The V and J genes are TRBV5-1 and TRBJ2-7; D unclear. V was trimmed by 0 bases and J by 2 bases, leaving 9 bases between them. Germline-derived CDR1 and CDR2 are SGHRS and YFSETQ. The CDR3 covers 14 residues. The CDR3 nucleotides read TGCGCCAGCAGCTTGGCACCAGCTACCTACGAGCAGTACTTC. It is translated as CASSLAPATYEQYF.

The chain carries TRBV4-1 and TRBJ2-3; either TRBD1 or TRBD2 may fit D (6 bases each). The germline V gene encodes CDR1 MGHRA and CDR2 YSYEKL. Deletions cut 3 bases from V and 2 bases from J, with 21 bases between. This CDR3 is built from 18 residues. CDR3: CASSQEGGPGSITDTQYF. The CDR3 nucleotides read TGCGCCAGCAGCCAGGAGGGGGGACCAGGGAGTATCACAGATACGCAGTATTTT.

The rearrangement uses TRBV30 and TRBJ1-1; TRBD1 aligns across 9 bases. CDR1 and CDR2 from the germline V gene are GTSNPN and SVGIG (reference sequence). The length of the CDR3 is 13 residues. The trim removed 5 bases at V and 3 bases at J, leaving 4 bases unmatched. CDR3 coding DNA: TGTGCCTGGGTGGGACAGGGATACACTGAAGCTTTCTTT. Its translation: CAWVGQGYTEAFF.

This clone is a singleton in its sample. This chain links TRBV5-1 with TRBJ2-3; the D is unclear. CDR3 length: 16 amino acids. Germline CDR1 SGHRS, CDR2 YFSETQ. V lost 4 bases and J lost 1, with 16 bases in between. The CDR3 coding sequence is TGCGCCAGCAGCCCCCTAGGGATGGCACGCACAGATACGCAGTATTTT. Its protein is CASSPLGMARTDTQYF.

The chain recombines TRBV6-6 with TRBJ2-1, with D uncertain. V was trimmed by 6 bases and J by 8 bases, leaving 11 bases between them. The CDR3 contains 12 residues. The germline V gene has CDR1 MNHNY and CDR2 SVGAGI (reference sequence). CDR3 region: CASSERSHEQFF. The CDR3 nucleotides are TGTGCCAGCAGCGAAAGATCGCATGAGCAGTTCTTC.

The V and J genes are TRBV18 and TRBJ2-5, with TRBD1 identical over 8 bases. The V gene end was trimmed by 7 bases and the J gene end by 5 bases; junction bases not matched to a gene: 6. The CDR3 is 13 amino acids. Per the germline V gene, CDR1 is KGHSH and CDR2 is LQKENI. The CDR3 DNA follows: TGTGCCAGCTGTTTGACAGGGGAGGAGACCCAGTACTTC. Amino acids: CASCLTGEETQYF.

This chain links TRBV28 with TRBJ1-1; D gene uncertain. The V gene's germline CDR1 is MDHEN and CDR2 SYDVKM. This CDR3 comprises 12 residues. Trimming took 7 bases from V and 8 from J, leaving 14 bases between them. CDR3 amino acids: CASTLRGREAFF. For the CDR3, the DNA is TGTGCCAGCACCTTAAGAGGCCGAGAAGCTTTCTTT.

J is TRBJ1-1 and V is TRBV7-9; D is unclear. Trimming left V 1 base short and J 9 bases short, with 9 bases between. The CDR3 is 12 amino acids. CDR1 and CDR2 (germline): SEHNR, FQNEAQ (reference sequence). The CDR3 loop is CASSLDLTKAFF. CDR3 sequence (DNA): TGTGCCAGCAGCTTAGACCTTACGAAAGCTTTCTTT. The complete variable domain, with remaining parts taken from reference TRBV7-9 and TRBJ1-1, reads DTGVSQNPRHKITKRGQNVTFRCDPISEHNRLYWYRQTLGQGPEFLTYFQNEAQLEKSRLLSDRFSAERPKGSFSTLEIQRTEQGDSAMYLCASSLDLTKAFFGQGTRLTVV.

V is TRBV5-4 and J is TRBJ1-6; tentatively, D is TRBD1 (5 bases). V dropped 3 bases and J dropped 15 bases, with 16 bases sitting between them. There are 13 residues in the CDR3. Germline-derived CDR1 and CDR2 are SGHNT and YYREEE (reference sequence). The CDR3 loop reads CASSSEQDLSLHF. The CDR3 DNA follows: TGTGCCAGCAGCTCCGAACAGGATTTGAGCCTCCACTTT.

This chain's CDR3 is CASSPPTDYSGANVLTF. In DNA form, the CDR3 reads TGTGCCAGCAGCCCCCCGACGGACTACTCTGGGGCCAACGTCCTGACTTTC. The gene calls are TRBV7-6 and TRBJ2-6; possibly TRBD2 for D (6 bases). V dropped 5 bases and J dropped 0 bases, with 14 bases sitting between them. The CDR3 is made up of 17 amino acids. From germline, CDR1 is SGHVS and CDR2 FNYEAQ.

V is TRBV5-1 and J is TRBJ2-5; 8 bases are a match to TRBD1. The ends lost 3 bases at V and 5 bases at J; junction bases unmatched: 9. The CDR3 covers 15 residues. The germline V gene has CDR1 SGHRS and CDR2 YFSETQ. Here the CDR3 reads CASSSTRQGLETQYF. Here the CDR3 DNA reads TGCGCCAGCAGCTCCACCCGACAGGGGCTGGAGACCCAGTACTTC.

The chain couples TRBV7-9 to TRBJ2-4, with TRBD2 as a possible D gene (6 bases). Trimming removed 5 bases from V and 0 bases from J, with 20 bases in between. The CDR3 totals 18 residues. From germline, CDR1 is SEHNR and CDR2 FQNEAQ (reference sequence). CDR3 sequence reads: CASSGDLRGDLAKNIQYF. CDR3 DNA sequence: TGTGCCAGCAGCGGAGATTTACGCGGGGACCTAGCCAAAAACATTCAGTACTTC. Filled out from reference TRBV7-9 and TRBJ2-4, the complete variable domain reads DTGVSQNPRHKITKRGQNVTFRCDPISEHNRLYWYRQTLGQGPEFLTYFQNEAQLEKSRLLSDRFSAERPKGSFSTLEIQRTEQGDSAMYLCASSGDLRGDLAKNIQYFGAGTRLSVL.